One sample yielded the 7 T cell receptor beta chains listed below, sequenced in a study of CD8+CD57+ T cells in acquired aplastic anemia (dated by TCRdb to 2016 to 2019). Patients chosen for sequencing had shown expansion of CD8+CD57+ cells by flow cytometry. Sequenced on an Illumina HiSeq 2000. Profiling of TCR beta VDJ combinations and CDR3 sequences used genomic DNA as the template. Using fastp at Q25 and MiXCR, TCRdb reprocessed the public reads and kept productive beta chains. Rows merge per CDR3 protein into single entries with the most common DNA and genes. Counted in this sample were about 160,000 distinct CDR3 sequences; about 70% of them appeared once. The ten largest clonotypes hold 35% to 50% of the sample. Sample: sorted CD4+, CD8+, or CD8+CD57+ T cells (not recorded which) from PBMCs. The receptors stem from a human donor with aplastic anemia.

The chain uses TRBV6-6 and TRBJ2-7, with 7 bases fitting TRBD1. This CDR3 spans 16 amino acids. Germline V gives CDR1 MNHNY, CDR2 SVGAGI (reference sequence). V lost 2 bases, J lost 2 bases, and 9 bases stayed unmatched. CDR3 residues: CASSYLRQGITYEQYF. In nucleotides, the CDR3 is TGTGCCAGCAGTTACCTTCGACAGGGCATCACCTACGAGCAGTACTTC.

This chain links TRBV20-1 with TRBJ1-3, with D possibly TRBD1 on 6 matching bases. Per the germline V gene, CDR1 is DFQATT and CDR2 is SNEGSKA (reference sequence). The CDR3 contains 12 residues. V lost 6 bases and J lost 1, with 7 bases in between. The CDR3 here is CSAGGSGNTIYF. CDR3 in DNA: TGCAGTGCAGGGGGGTCTGGAAACACCATATATTTT.

The table lists this clonotype with a few counts. CDR3 in amino acids: CAWGTLLGYTF. In nucleotides, the CDR3 is TGTGCCTGGGGGACCTTACTCGGCTACACCTTC. V and J are TRBV30 and TRBJ1-2; D is perhaps TRBD1 (5 bases). The V gene lost 5 bases and the J gene lost 8 bases, with 12 bases spanning the gap. Germline V lookup: CDR1 GTSNPN, CDR2 SVGIG (reference sequence). This CDR3 region has 11 residues.

The chain links TRBV10-3 to TRBJ1-1; TRBD1 might be the D (5 bases). The V gene's germline CDR1 is ENHRY and CDR2 SYGVKD. The germline V and J ends were trimmed by 6 bases and 6 bases, with 14 bases remaining between them. The CDR3 extends over 13 amino acids. CDR3 amino acids: CAIRRGEVSEAFF. The CDR3, as DNA: TGTGCCATCAGAAGGGGTGAGGTCTCTGAAGCTTTCTTT.

This clonotype was found once. J is TRBJ1-6 and V is TRBV9; no reliable D call. The CDR3 has 14 residues. V was cut by 0 bases and J by 13 bases, with 14 bases left in between. The germline V gene has CDR1 SGDLS and CDR2 YYNGEE. In DNA form, the CDR3 reads TGTGCCAGCAGCGTAGATTCAGGCTCCCAGCCCCTCCACTTT. Translated: CASSVDSGSQPLHF.

The chain has TRBV20-1 and TRBJ2-3, with TRBD2 matching over 11 bases. Germline V gene data show CDR1 as DFQATT and CDR2 as SNEGSKA (reference sequence). Germline trimming cut 6 bases from V and 5 bases from J; bases unmatched to any gene: 7. This CDR3 comprises 14 residues. The CDR3 sequence is CSAPLAGVVDTQYF. The DNA of the CDR3 is TGCAGTGCACCACTAGCGGGAGTTGTAGATACGCAGTATTTT.

This chain connects TRBV24-1 to TRBJ1-5; D unclear. Trimming took off 9 bases at V and 3 bases at J, with 11 bases between the two ends. Germline CDR1 KGHDR, CDR2 SFDVKD. The CDR3 consists of 13 residues. The CDR3 reads CATGGQPNQPQHF. The CDR3 bases are TGTGCCACCGGTGGGCAGCCCAATCAGCCCCAGCATTTT.